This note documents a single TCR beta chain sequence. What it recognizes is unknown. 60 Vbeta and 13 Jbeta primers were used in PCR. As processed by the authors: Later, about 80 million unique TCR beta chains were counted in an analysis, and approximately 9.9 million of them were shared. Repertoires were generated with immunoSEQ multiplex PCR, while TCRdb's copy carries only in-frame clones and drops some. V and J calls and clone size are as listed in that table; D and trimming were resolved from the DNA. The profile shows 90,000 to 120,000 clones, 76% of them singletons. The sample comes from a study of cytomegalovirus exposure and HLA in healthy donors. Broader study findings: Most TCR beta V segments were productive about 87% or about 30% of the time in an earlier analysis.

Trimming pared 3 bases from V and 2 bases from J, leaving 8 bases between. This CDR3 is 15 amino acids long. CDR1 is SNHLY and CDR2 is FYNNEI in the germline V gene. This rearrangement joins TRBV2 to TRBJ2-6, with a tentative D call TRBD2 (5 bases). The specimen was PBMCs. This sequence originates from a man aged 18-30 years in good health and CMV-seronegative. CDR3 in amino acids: CASSERETGANVLTF. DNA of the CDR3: TGTGCCAGCAGTGAGAGGGAAACTGGGGCCAACGTCCTGACTTTC. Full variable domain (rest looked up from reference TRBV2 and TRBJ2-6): EPEVTQTPSHQVTQMGQEVILRCVPISNHLYFYWYRQILGQKVEFLVSFYNNEISEKSEIFDDQFSVERPDGSNFTLKIRSTKLEDSAMYFCASSERETGANVLTFGAGSRLTVL.